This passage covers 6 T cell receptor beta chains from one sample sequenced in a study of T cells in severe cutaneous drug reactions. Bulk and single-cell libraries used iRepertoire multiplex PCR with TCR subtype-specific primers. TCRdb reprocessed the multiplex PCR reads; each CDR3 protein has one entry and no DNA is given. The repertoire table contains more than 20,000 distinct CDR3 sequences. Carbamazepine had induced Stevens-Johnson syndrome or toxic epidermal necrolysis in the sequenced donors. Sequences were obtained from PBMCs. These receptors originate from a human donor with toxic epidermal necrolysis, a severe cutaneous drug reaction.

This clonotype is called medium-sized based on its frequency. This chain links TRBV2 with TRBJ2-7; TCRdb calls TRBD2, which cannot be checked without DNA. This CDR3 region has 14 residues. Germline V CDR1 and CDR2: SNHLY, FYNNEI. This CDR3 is CASGSGLVLYEQYF.

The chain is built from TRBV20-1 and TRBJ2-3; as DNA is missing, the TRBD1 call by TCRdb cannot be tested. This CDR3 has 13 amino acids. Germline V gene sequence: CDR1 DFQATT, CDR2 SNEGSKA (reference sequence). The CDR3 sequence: CSAPPILTDTQYF.

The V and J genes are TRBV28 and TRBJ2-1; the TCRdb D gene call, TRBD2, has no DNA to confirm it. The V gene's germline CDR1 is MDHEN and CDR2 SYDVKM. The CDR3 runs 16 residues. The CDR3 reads CASSLTSGTSYNEQFF.

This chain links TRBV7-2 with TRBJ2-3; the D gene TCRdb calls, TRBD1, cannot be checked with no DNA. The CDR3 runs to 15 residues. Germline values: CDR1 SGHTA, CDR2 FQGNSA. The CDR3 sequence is CASSLEGLFTDTQYF. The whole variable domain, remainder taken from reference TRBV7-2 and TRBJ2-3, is GAGVSQSPSNKVTEKGKDVELRCDPISGHTALYWYRQSLGQGLEFLIYFQGNSAPDKSGLPSDRFSAERTGGSVSTLTIQRTQQEDSAVYLCASSLEGLFTDTQYFGPGTRLTVL.

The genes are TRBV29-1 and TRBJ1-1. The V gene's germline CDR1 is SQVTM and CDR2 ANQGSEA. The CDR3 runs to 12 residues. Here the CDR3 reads CSVIGLRTEAFF.

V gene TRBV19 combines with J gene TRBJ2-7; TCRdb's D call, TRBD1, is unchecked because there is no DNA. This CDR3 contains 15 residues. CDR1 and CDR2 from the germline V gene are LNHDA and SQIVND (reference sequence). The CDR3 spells CASSPGTDPTYEQYF.